The sequence of this TCR beta chain was determined in a study of STAT5B mutations in CD4+ large granular lymphocyte leukemia. Of note for this clone: Its antigen is not known.

Only in-frame clones appear in the TCRdb table, and some are missing; sequencing was by immunoSEQ multiplex PCR. Seen here are around 26,000 clones, 74% observed once, and the top ten hold about 9.8%. In germline, CDR1 is SGHTA, CDR2 FQGNSA. The CDR3 is 16 amino acids. The ends were cut back, 1 base at V and 5 bases at J, with 14 bases in the middle. Broader study findings: TRBV06-family usage was enriched in top patient clones (8/27) versus controls (2/35). 25% of private leukemic clonotypes occurred rarely in other patients' non-leukemic repertoires. Without putative leukemic clones, patient CD4-sorted repertoires remained more clonal than healthy CD4+ repertoires.

The chain is built from TRBV7-2 and TRBJ2-2, with D possibly matching TRBD2 (6 bases). Sample: CD4+ T cells from blood buffy coats. This TCR derives from a human donor in good health. In DNA, the CDR3 is TGTGCCAGCAGCTTAGTGGAGGGAAGTCTTACCGGGGAGCTGTTTTTT. Translating gives CASSLVEGSLTGELFF.